The rows below give T cell receptor beta chains drawn from one sample of a study of response to subunit inactivated influenza vaccine. TCRdb called the RT-PCR reads again in MiXCR, with one record for every CDR3 protein. Seen here are about 190,000 distinct CDR3 sequences, under 15% observed once, and the top ten hold 20% to 30%. Sample: CD8+ T cells sorted from PBMCs, taken 5 days after vaccination. The receptors here all came from a man between 45 and 60 years old who received an inactivated influenza vaccine. Each CDR3 is given with its conserved first and last residue. Fields, in order: clone size, J gene, D gene, V gene, CDR3 protein, CDR3 DNA. A D gene is named only where the DNA matches it firmly. Clone size is shown for a subset of rows, as once, few, many or a class of expanded clone.

abundance: many
j_gene: TRBJ2-1
d_gene: TRBD1
v_gene: TRBV29-1
CDR3aa: CSVEDQTGIYNEQFF
CDR3nt: TGCAGCGTTGAAGATCAGACAGGGATCTACAATGAGCAGTTCTTC

abundance: few
j_gene: TRBJ2-3
d_gene: .
v_gene: TRBV12-3/TRBV12-4
CDR3aa: CASKQGGGTDTQYF
CDR3nt: TGTGCCAGCAAGCAGGGGGGCGGAACAGATACGCAGTATTTT

abundance: few
j_gene: TRBJ2-3
d_gene: TRBD2
v_gene: TRBV29-1
CDR3aa: CSMGLAGGNTDTQYF
CDR3nt: TGCAGCATGGGACTAGCGGGGGGCAACACAGATACGCAGTATTTT

abundance: few
j_gene: TRBJ1-2
d_gene: TRBD1
v_gene: TRBV12-3/TRBV12-4
CDR3aa: CASSRGQDYGYTF
CDR3nt: TGTGCCAGCAGCCGAGGACAGGACTATGGCTACACCTTC

abundance: few
j_gene: TRBJ2-2
d_gene: TRBD1
v_gene: TRBV2
CDR3aa: CASRPGQGLTGELFF
CDR3nt: TGTGCCAGCAGACCGGGACAGGGCCTCACCGGGGAGCTGTTTTTT

abundance: few
j_gene: TRBJ2-1
d_gene: TRBD2
v_gene: TRBV9
CDR3aa: CASSVRLAGPDEQFF
CDR3nt: TGTGCCAGCAGCGTACGACTAGCGGGACCCGATGAGCAGTTCTTC

abundance: .
j_gene: TRBJ1-2
d_gene: TRBD1
v_gene: TRBV7-9
CDR3aa: CASSLGGQLIYGYTF
CDR3nt: TGTGCCAGCAGCTTAGGGGGACAGCTCATCTATGGCTACACCTTC

abundance: many
j_gene: TRBJ1-2
d_gene: .
v_gene: TRBV29-1
CDR3aa: CSVEQGGLGYGYTF
CDR3nt: TGCAGCGTTGAACAGGGCGGTCTGGGCTATGGCTACACCTTC

abundance: .
j_gene: TRBJ2-2
d_gene: .
v_gene: TRBV30
CDR3aa: CAWRQGNTGELFF
CDR3nt: TGTGCCTGGAGACAGGGAAACACCGGGGAGCTGTTTTTT

abundance: few
j_gene: TRBJ2-3
d_gene: TRBD2
v_gene: TRBV20-1
CDR3aa: CSASSSGNPRDTQYF
CDR3nt: TGCAGTGCTAGTTCCAGCGGGAATCCCAGGGATACGCAGTATTTT

abundance: .
j_gene: TRBJ1-1
d_gene: .
v_gene: TRBV10-3
CDR3aa: CAISEGSDRLVNTEAFF
CDR3nt: TGTGCCATCAGTGAGGGTAGTGACAGGCTGGTGAACACTGAAGCTTTCTTT

abundance: many
j_gene: TRBJ2-1
d_gene: .
v_gene: TRBV19
CDR3aa: CASSIDSWVPGNEQFF
CDR3nt: TGTGCCAGTAGTATAGATAGCTGGGTACCCGGGAATGAGCAGTTCTTC

abundance: few
j_gene: TRBJ2-7
d_gene: .
v_gene: TRBV5-1
CDR3aa: CASSLDRNYEQYF
CDR3nt: TGCGCCAGCAGCTTGGACAGGAACTACGAGCAGTACTTC

abundance: few
j_gene: TRBJ2-7
d_gene: TRBD1
v_gene: TRBV29-1
CDR3aa: CSVEGTGGVWEQYF
CDR3nt: TGCAGCGTAGAGGGGACAGGGGGAGTTTGGGAGCAGTACTTC

abundance: .
j_gene: TRBJ2-1
d_gene: TRBD2
v_gene: TRBV20-1
CDR3aa: CSAKAGVEQFF
CDR3nt: TGCAGTGCTAAGGCGGGAGTTGAGCAGTTCTTC

abundance: .
j_gene: TRBJ1-5
d_gene: .
v_gene: TRBV20-1
CDR3aa: CSARDGQYNQPQHF
CDR3nt: TGCAGTGCTAGAGATGGACAGTACAATCAGCCCCAGCATTTT

abundance: few
j_gene: TRBJ2-5
d_gene: .
v_gene: TRBV11-2
CDR3aa: CASSLLRAAQETQYF
CDR3nt: TGTGCCAGCAGCCTACTAAGAGCGGCCCAAGAGACCCAGTACTTC

abundance: few
j_gene: TRBJ1-5
d_gene: .
v_gene: TRBV27
CDR3aa: CASSLGTLPNQPQHF
CDR3nt: TGTGCCAGCAGTCTGGGGACCCTACCGAATCAGCCCCAGCATTTT

abundance: .
j_gene: TRBJ2-1
d_gene: .
v_gene: TRBV9
CDR3aa: CASSVVSFGGERFF
CDR3nt: TGTGCCAGCAGCGTAGTCAGTTTTGGGGGAGAACGGTTCTTC

abundance: .
j_gene: TRBJ1-5
d_gene: .
v_gene: TRBV28
CDR3aa: CASSFSSGLTNQPQHF
CDR3nt: TGTGCCAGCAGTTTTAGTTCGGGACTAACTAATCAGCCCCAGCATTTT

abundance: few
j_gene: TRBJ2-5
d_gene: TRBD2
v_gene: TRBV14
CDR3aa: CASSHSRPPLAGGLQETQYF
CDR3nt: TGTGCCAGCAGCCATAGTCGACCCCCTCTAGCGGGGGGACTCCAAGAGACCCAGTACTTC

abundance: many
j_gene: TRBJ2-7
d_gene: .
v_gene: TRBV6-2/TRBV6-3
CDR3aa: CASTSSYEQYF
CDR3nt: TGTGCCAGCACCTCCTCCTACGAGCAGTACTTC

abundance: .
j_gene: TRBJ2-5
d_gene: .
v_gene: TRBV21-1
CDR3aa: CASSKAGDLTYQETQYF
CDR3nt: TGTGCCAGCAGCAAAGCCGGGGACTTGACCTACCAAGAGACCCAGTACTTC

abundance: few
j_gene: TRBJ2-5
d_gene: .
v_gene: TRBV4-3
CDR3aa: CASSQDLGREETQYF
CDR3nt: TGCGCCAGCAGCCAAGATTTGGGCAGAGAGGAGACCCAGTACTTC

abundance: .
j_gene: TRBJ2-1
d_gene: TRBD2
v_gene: TRBV6-5
CDR3aa: CASSSGSGRAWGEQFF
CDR3nt: TGTGCCAGCAGTTCCGGGAGCGGGAGGGCCTGGGGTGAGCAGTTCTTC

abundance: .
j_gene: TRBJ1-4
d_gene: .
v_gene: TRBV24-1
CDR3aa: CATSDPGIREKLFF
CDR3nt: TGTGCCACCAGTGATCCAGGGATACGGGAAAAACTGTTTTTT

abundance: few
j_gene: TRBJ1-6
d_gene: .
v_gene: TRBV12-3/TRBV12-4
CDR3aa: CASRKQIYNSPLHF
CDR3nt: TGTGCCAGCAGAAAACAGATCTATAATTCACCCCTCCACTTT

abundance: .
j_gene: TRBJ2-7
d_gene: .
v_gene: TRBV12-3/TRBV12-4
CDR3aa: CASSHGRYEQYF
CDR3nt: TGTGCCAGCAGTCACGGACGCTACGAGCAGTACTTC

abundance: many
j_gene: TRBJ2-1
d_gene: .
v_gene: TRBV4-3
CDR3aa: CASSQVSWYPNEQFF
CDR3nt: TGCGCCAGCAGCCAAGTCAGCTGGTACCCTAATGAGCAGTTCTTC

abundance: many
j_gene: TRBJ1-2
d_gene: .
v_gene: TRBV29-1
CDR3aa: CSVNSGVGVGYTF
CDR3nt: TGCAGCGTTAACTCGGGGGTAGGGGTTGGCTACACCTTC

abundance: .
j_gene: TRBJ1-1
d_gene: TRBD1
v_gene: TRBV6-1
CDR3aa: CASSEKTGLLGWTEAFF
CDR3nt: TGTGCCAGCAGTGAAAAGACAGGGCTTTTGGGTTGGACTGAAGCTTTCTTT

abundance: .
j_gene: TRBJ2-7
d_gene: TRBD2
v_gene: TRBV3-1
CDR3aa: CASSHSGGPLHFSYEQYF
CDR3nt: TGTGCCAGCAGCCATAGCGGGGGGCCACTCCACTTCTCCTACGAGCAGTACTTC

abundance: many
j_gene: TRBJ2-1
d_gene: TRBD2
v_gene: TRBV9
CDR3aa: CASSVGTSAYNEQFF
CDR3nt: TGTGCCAGCAGCGTAGGGACTAGCGCCTACAATGAGCAGTTCTTC

abundance: many
j_gene: TRBJ2-1
d_gene: TRBD2
v_gene: TRBV18
CDR3aa: CASSPPLAGRDEQFF
CDR3nt: TGTGCCAGCTCACCACCACTAGCGGGTCGCGATGAGCAGTTCTTC

abundance: many
j_gene: TRBJ2-1
d_gene: TRBD2
v_gene: TRBV4-3
CDR3aa: CASSQGTSGGRYNEQFF
CDR3nt: TGCGCCAGCAGCCAAGGGACTAGCGGGGGGAGATACAATGAGCAGTTCTTC

abundance: many
j_gene: TRBJ2-1
d_gene: TRBD2
v_gene: TRBV20-1
CDR3aa: CSASGGGAGSYNEQFF
CDR3nt: TGCAGTGCTAGTGGCGGGGGGGCCGGTTCCTACAATGAGCAGTTCTTC

abundance: .
j_gene: TRBJ1-5
d_gene: .
v_gene: TRBV11-2
CDR3aa: CASSLDRVGDGNQPQHF
CDR3nt: TGTGCCAGCAGCTTAGATCGCGTCGGGGACGGGAATCAGCCCCAGCATTTT

abundance: .
j_gene: TRBJ2-7
d_gene: TRBD2
v_gene: TRBV29-1
CDR3aa: CSVRGGTSGRDGPYEQYF
CDR3nt: TGCAGCGTCCGAGGGGGGACTAGCGGGAGGGACGGACCCTACGAGCAGTACTTC

abundance: .
j_gene: TRBJ2-1
d_gene: TRBD2
v_gene: TRBV4-3
CDR3aa: CASSRLADPYNEQFF
CDR3nt: TGCGCCAGCAGCCGACTAGCGGATCCCTACAATGAGCAGTTCTTC